This record concerns one T cell receptor beta chain sequence. Its antigen is unknown. Vbeta (60) and Jbeta (13) primers were used in the PCR. Sequencing was performed with immunoSEQ multiplex PCR; in TCRdb, only in-frame clones are kept and a portion is missing. The sample has 200,000 or so clones; approximately 80% are singletons. CDR1 and CDR2 from the germline V gene are MNHEY and SMNVEV (reference sequence). There are 15 residues in the CDR3. The V and J ends lost 5 bases and 6 bases, in that order; junction bases with no gene match: 5. The source of the sample is a study of cytomegalovirus exposure and HLA in healthy donors. Study-wide background: Researchers previously reported finding just under 120 million unique TCR beta sequences from roughly 200 million T cells. An early release of data contained 70 million to 95 million unique TCRs, which came from HLA-typed donors. Overall study findings and caveats: A previous analysis found most TCR beta V segments productive roughly 87% or roughly 30% of the time.

At the time of sampling, donors were nominally healthy, though unrecorded immune exposures were likely. The chain carries TRBV27 and TRBJ2-1; 12 bases align to TRBD2. The specimen was PBMCs. This TCR came from a boy aged 2 to 9 in good health and CMV-seronegative. In DNA form, the CDR3 reads TGTGCCAGCAGTCAAACTAGCGGGAGGACCAATGAGCAGTTCTTC. It specifies CASSQTSGRTNEQFF.